Given below is one T cell receptor (beta chain) in context. This clone came up once. No cognate antigen has been identified for it. Per-base quality was not reported, and no clone a single base away is much larger than it. Patients with autoimmune disease history or receiving systemic immunosuppression were excluded from the trial. Peripheral blood for TCR sequencing was collected from all dose cohorts at baseline, on cycle 4 day 1, and on cycle 7 day 1. The samples were drawn from a first-in-human, open-label, multicenter phase I dose-escalation trial of ivuxolimab. Adults with locally advanced or metastatic head and neck squamous cell, hepatocellular, melanoma or renal cell carcinoma were enrolled in the trial. CD4+ and CD8+ T cells were sorted separately from peripheral blood before TCR sequencing. The data stem from a study of OX40 agonist ivuxolimab in advanced cancers. Broadly, across the study: The costimulatory receptor OX40 (CD134) was targeted by ivuxolimab, a fully human IgG2 agonistic monoclonal antibody. Intravenous ivuxolimab was administered to patients every 2 weeks at six dose levels: 0.01, 0.1, 0.3, 1.5, 3 and 10 mg/kg. Among the approximately 54 dose-escalation patients, 19 had hepatocellular carcinoma, roughly 15 melanoma, 9 renal cell carcinoma and 9 head and neck cancer. In the dose-escalation cohort, 65% to 90% of patients were male, and the mean age was about 55 years, with a range of about 23 to 80. Prior anti-PD-1, anti-PD-L1 or anti-CTLA-4 therapy was permitted, and checkpoint inhibitors had been received by approximately 39% of dose-escalation patients. Three dose-escalation patients achieved partial responses, one with hepatocellular carcinoma and two with cutaneous melanoma. Peripheral TCRbeta sequencing aimed to test whether ivuxolimab altered TCR sequence diversity and caused clonal T-cell expansion. The paper reports the monotherapy dose-escalation portion (N of about 52 patients) of the phase I ivuxolimab trial.

Genomic DNA was isolated from the sorted cells so that the TCRbeta CDR3 region could be sequenced. The immunoSEQ Assay was used to sequence the TCRbeta CDR3 regions. The table comes from immuneACCESS by way of TCRdb, which keeps in-frame sequences with V and J called. Part of the clones is missing from these tables; in studies checked, under half for an unresolved V gene and the rest for unknown reasons. The sample table lists 65,000 to 75,000 clones, approximately 80% of them with a count of one. The ten largest clones capture approximately 6.3% of the sample. What the study reported, not specific to this receptor: After ivuxolimab, more expanded clones were found on average in CD8+ T cells than in CD4+ T cells. The antigen specificity of the peripheral T cells that underwent clonal expansion was not determined. Partial responders in the 0.1-3.0 mg/kg groups had among the lowest normalized peripheral clonal expansion, especially among CD8+ T cells. Low levels of normalized T-cell clonal expansion were also seen in some patients who did not respond. Clonal expansion of both CD4+ and CD8+ blood T cells was observed from baseline to week 6 at doses 0.1 to 3.0 mg/kg.

The TCR sequence derives from an adult with an advanced solid tumor such as melanoma, head and neck, liver or kidney cancer. The sample in question was CD4+ or CD8+ T cells sorted from blood, obtained in a trial of the OX40 agonist ivuxolimab.

The nucleotides are TGTGCCAGCAGTTTATACATCTATCAGCCCCAGCATTTT. This is translated as CASSLYIYQPQHF. The V gene is TRBV28 and the J gene is TRBJ1-5; a confident D gene designation cannot be given. CDR1 and CDR2 were assigned from the germline V gene as MDHEN and SYDVKM. The CDR3 spans 13 residues, from the cysteine through the phenylalanine. The only DNA kept is the CDR3, 39 bases in frame from the first base. The junction carries 6 bases between V and J, which are trimmed by 1 base and 5 bases respectively.